Sequencing of this T cell receptor beta chain was carried out in a study of T cell responses to AZD1222 COVID-19 vaccine (dated by TCRdb to the early 2020s). About the study as a whole: Because spike-specific TCR depth and breadth did not differ between the two schedules, AZD1222 recipients who got a second dose at roughly 4 weeks were pooled with those who got a second dose at roughly 12 weeks. A total of 230 or so trial participants underwent TCR sequencing, of whom some 210 received two doses of AZD1222 and some 25 received two doses of the MenACWY control vaccine. Trial participants were enrolled into age subgroups of 18-55, 56-69 and 70-plus years, which contained around 150, 28 and 57 TCR-sequenced participants, respectively. Results the study describes overall, beyond this receptor: Participants were mostly white British and included more females than males, and it was suggested by the authors that clonal diversity may have been underestimated. The 56-69-year group was small, and its depth increase did not reach significance, likely because of low power. CD4 TCRs associated with the vaccine covered the entire spike protein, and the dominant responses were in regions 160-218 and 743-854. Spike-specific TCR breadth and depth rose significantly after two AZD1222 doses compared with day 0 and with MenACWY recipients. Epitopes outside the regions mutated in the B.1.351 and B.1.1.7 variants were reportedly recognized by nearly half of the unique spike-specific TCRs. No day 14 peak-response samples were available, so repertoires were characterized only after the peak T cell response. Conclusions about previously exposed vaccinees are limited, since just 6 or 7 AZD1222 recipients were seropositive for SARS-CoV-2 at baseline.

The germline V gene specifies MDHEN as CDR1 and SYDVKM as CDR2. The CDR3 numbers 13 residues from cysteine through phenylalanine. Just CDR3 DNA is preserved here, 39 bases in frame from base 1. A distance of 11 bases separates the germline ends of V and J, which lose 0 bases and 11 bases respectively. As regards this clone: Its antigen target is currently unknown. Base qualities are not provided; no much larger clone lies one nucleotide away.

The CDR3 regions of human TCRbeta chains were analyzed by immunosequencing. The original pipeline was this. TCRs in the repertoires were matched against a reference library of SARS-CoV-2-specific TCRs that had been generated with the MIRA antigen-specificity platform. Breadth meant the fraction of unique TCRs that were SARS-CoV-2-associated, whereas depth meant the fraction of total T cells that were SARS-CoV-2-associated. Using the MIRA data, each spike-specific TCR was assigned both to the spike region to which the TCR was reactive and to a CD4 or CD8 class. Log10-transformed breadth and depth values were compared by one-way ANOVA with Sidak's multiple comparisons tests. As stored in TCRdb, this immuneACCESS dataset retains in-frame rearrangements with V and J assigned. A fraction of the clones does not appear; measured against another copy, unresolved V genes explain less than half of the discrepancy, and the remainder lacks a known reason. From that table come the V and J calls and clone size; the DNA was used to work out D and trimming. The table for this sample lists 150,000 to 180,000 clones; more than 90% of them were counted only once. Clones ranked in the top ten supply approximately 20% of the sample.

The label giving this sample's time point can be read as: baseline before first vaccination. Vaccinee samples came from UK trials COV001 and COV002, including a single-blind randomized controlled phase 2/3 trial of AZD1222 (ChAdOx1 nCoV-19) in healthy adults. For TCRbeta chain sequencing, PBMC samples from trial participants were taken at day 0 and at day 28 after the second dose. This material consisted of peripheral blood, taken on day 0 of AZD1222 vaccination. This TCR derives from an adult in good health. Rearrangement joined TRBV28 to TRBJ1-5; a confident D gene designation cannot be given. Here the CDR3 is given as CASSLWGAAAQHF. The DNA is TGTGCCAGCAGTTTATGGGGCGCCGCGGCCCAGCATTTT. Where the CDR3 stops, the reference TRBV28 and TRBJ1-5 genes take over; the full variable domain is DVKVTQSSRYLVKRTGEKVFLECVQDMDHENMFWYRQDPGLGLRLIYFSYDVKMKEKGDIPEGYSVSREKKERFSLILESASTNQTSMYLCASSLWGAAAQHFGDGTRLSIL.